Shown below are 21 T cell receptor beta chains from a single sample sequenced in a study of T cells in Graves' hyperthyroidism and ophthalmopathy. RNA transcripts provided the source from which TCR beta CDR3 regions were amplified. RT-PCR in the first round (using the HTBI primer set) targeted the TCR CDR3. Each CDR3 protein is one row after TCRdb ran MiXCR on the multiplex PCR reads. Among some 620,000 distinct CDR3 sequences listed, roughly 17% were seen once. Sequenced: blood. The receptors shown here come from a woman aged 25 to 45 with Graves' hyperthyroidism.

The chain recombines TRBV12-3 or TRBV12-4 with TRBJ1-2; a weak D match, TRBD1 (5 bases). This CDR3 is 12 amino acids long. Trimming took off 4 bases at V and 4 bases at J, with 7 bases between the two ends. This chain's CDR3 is CASSSGTYGYTF. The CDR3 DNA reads TGTGCCAGCAGTTCGGGGACCTATGGCTACACCTTC.

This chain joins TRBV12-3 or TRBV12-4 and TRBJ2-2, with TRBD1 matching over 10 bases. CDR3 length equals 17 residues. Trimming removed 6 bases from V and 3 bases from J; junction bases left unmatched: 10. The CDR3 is CASSSPGTGAHTGELFF. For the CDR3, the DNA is TGTGCCAGCAGCTCCCCGGGGACAGGGGCTCACACCGGGGAGCTGTTTTTT.

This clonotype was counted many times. The CDR3 DNA sequence: TGTGCCTGGAGTCAAAACGGTAACGAGCAGTACTTC. This encodes CAWSQNGNEQYF. The V gene is TRBV30, the J gene TRBJ2-7; D is uncertain. This CDR3 contains 12 residues. Germline V gives CDR1 GTSNPN, CDR2 SVGIG (reference sequence). With 2 bases removed from V and 5 bases from J, the gap between germline ends came to 10 bases.

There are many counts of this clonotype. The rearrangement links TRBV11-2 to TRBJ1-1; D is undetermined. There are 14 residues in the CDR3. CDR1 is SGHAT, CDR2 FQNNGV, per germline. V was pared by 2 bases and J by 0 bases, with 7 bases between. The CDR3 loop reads CASSLMAMNTEAFF. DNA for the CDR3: TGTGCCAGCAGCTTAATGGCGATGAACACTGAAGCTTTCTTT.

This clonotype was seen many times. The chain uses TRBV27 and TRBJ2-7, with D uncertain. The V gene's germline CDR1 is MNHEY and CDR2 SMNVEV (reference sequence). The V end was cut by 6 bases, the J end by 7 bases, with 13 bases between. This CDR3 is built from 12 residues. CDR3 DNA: TGTGCCAGCAGCTTGGGCCCTACAGAGCAGTACTTC. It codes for CASSLGPTEQYF.

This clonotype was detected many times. CDR3 bases: TGTGCCAGCAGTGCTACTAGCGGGAGCTCCTACGAGCAGTACTTC. Encoded protein: CASSATSGSSYEQYF. The V gene is TRBV28, the J gene TRBJ2-7, with 11 nucleotides matching TRBD2. The CDR3 is 15 residues long. The J segment lost 0 bases and the V segment lost 5 bases, leaving 3 bases of the junction unmatched. CDR1 is MDHEN and CDR2 is SYDVKM in the germline V gene.

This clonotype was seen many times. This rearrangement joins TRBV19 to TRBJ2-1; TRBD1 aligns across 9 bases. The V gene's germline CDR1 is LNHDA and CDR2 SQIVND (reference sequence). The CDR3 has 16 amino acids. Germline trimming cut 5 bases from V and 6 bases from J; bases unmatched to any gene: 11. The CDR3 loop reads CASSLTGTGRGNEQFF. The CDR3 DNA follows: TGTGCCAGTAGTTTAACCGGGACAGGGAGAGGCAATGAGCAGTTCTTC.

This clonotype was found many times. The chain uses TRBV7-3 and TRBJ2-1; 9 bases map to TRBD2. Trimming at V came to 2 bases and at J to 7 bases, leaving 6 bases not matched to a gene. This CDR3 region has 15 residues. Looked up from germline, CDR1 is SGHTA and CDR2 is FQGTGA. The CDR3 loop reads CASSLAGGVRNEQFF. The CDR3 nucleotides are TGTGCCAGCAGCTTAGCGGGAGGGGTAAGGAATGAGCAGTTCTTC.

This CDR3 is CASSFRTSLTGELFF. The CDR3 DNA reads as TGCGCCAGCAGCTTCAGGACTAGTCTGACTGGGGAGCTGTTTTTT. The J gene is TRBJ2-2, the V gene TRBV5-1, with 7 nucleotides matching TRBD2. The CDR3 runs to 15 residues. The ends lost 2 bases at V and 8 bases at J; junction bases unmatched: 9. The V gene's germline CDR1 is SGHRS and CDR2 YFSETQ. The full variable domain, rest sourced from reference TRBV5-1 and TRBJ2-2, is KAGVTQTPRYLIKTRGQQVTLSCSPISGHRSVSWYQQTPGQGLQFLFEYFSETQRNKGNFPGRFSGRQFSNSRSEMNVSTLELGDSALYLCASSFRTSLTGELFFGEGSRLTVL.

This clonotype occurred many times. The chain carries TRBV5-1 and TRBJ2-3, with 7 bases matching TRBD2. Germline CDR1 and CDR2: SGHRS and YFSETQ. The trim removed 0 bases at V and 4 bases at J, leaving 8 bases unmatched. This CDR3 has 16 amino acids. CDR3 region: CASSLAGLVSSDTQYF. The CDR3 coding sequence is TGCGCCAGCAGCTTGGCCGGACTAGTGAGTTCAGATACGCAGTATTTT.

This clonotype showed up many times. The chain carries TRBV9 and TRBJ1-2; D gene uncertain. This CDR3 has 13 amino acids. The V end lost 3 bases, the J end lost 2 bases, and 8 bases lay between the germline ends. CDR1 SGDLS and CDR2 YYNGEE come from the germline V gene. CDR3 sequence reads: CASSASGNYGYTF. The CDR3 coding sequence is TGTGCCAGCAGCGCATCCGGGAACTATGGCTACACCTTC.

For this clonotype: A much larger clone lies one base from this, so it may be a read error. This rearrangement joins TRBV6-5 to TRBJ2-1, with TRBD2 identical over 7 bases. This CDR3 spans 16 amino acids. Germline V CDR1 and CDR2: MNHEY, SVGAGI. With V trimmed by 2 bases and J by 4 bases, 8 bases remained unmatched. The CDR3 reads CASSYERGGLYNEQFF. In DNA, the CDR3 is TGTGCCAGCAGTTACGAGCGGGGTGGCCTGTACAATGAGCAGTTCTTC.

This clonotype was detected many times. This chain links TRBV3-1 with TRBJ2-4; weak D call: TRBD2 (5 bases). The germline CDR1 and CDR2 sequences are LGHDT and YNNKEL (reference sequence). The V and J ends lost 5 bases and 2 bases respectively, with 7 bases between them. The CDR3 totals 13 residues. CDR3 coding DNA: TGTGCCAGCAGCGACTATTCCAAAAACATTCAGTACTTC. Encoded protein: CASSDYSKNIQYF.

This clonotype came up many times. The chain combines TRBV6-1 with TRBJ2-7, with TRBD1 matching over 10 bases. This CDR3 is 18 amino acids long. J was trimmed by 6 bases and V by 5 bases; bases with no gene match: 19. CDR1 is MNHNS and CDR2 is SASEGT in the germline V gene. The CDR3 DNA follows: TGTGCCAGCAGTCGCGGGACAGGGGCATTCGGCACCCACAGCGAGCAGTACTTC. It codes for CASSRGTGAFGTHSEQYF.

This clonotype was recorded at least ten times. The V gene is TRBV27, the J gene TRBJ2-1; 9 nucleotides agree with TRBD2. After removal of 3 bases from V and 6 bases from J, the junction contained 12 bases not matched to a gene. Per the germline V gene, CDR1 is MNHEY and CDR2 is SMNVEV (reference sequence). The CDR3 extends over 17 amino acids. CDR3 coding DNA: TGTGCCAGCAGTTTTCTCAGCGGGAGGTCCTGGGCCAATGAGCAGTTCTTC. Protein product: CASSFLSGRSWANEQFF.

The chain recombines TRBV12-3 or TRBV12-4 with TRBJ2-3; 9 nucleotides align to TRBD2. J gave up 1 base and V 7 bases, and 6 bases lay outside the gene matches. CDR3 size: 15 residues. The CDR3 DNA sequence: TGTGCCAGCACCGAAGCGGGAGGAGGCACAGATACGCAGTATTTT. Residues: CASTEAGGGTDTQYF.

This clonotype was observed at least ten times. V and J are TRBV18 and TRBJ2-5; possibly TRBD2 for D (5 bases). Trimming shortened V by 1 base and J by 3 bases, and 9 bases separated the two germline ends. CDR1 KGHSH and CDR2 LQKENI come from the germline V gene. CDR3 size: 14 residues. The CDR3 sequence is CASSPRRAEETQYF. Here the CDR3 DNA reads TGTGCCAGCTCACCACGGCGGGCCGAAGAGACCCAGTACTTC.

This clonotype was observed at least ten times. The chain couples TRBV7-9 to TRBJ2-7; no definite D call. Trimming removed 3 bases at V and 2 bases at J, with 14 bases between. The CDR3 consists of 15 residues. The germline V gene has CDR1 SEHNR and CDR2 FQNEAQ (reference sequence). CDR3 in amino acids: CASSFSLGGAYEQYF. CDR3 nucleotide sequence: TGTGCCAGCAGCTTTTCTTTGGGCGGTGCCTACGAGCAGTACTTC.

The CDR3 loop is CASSQGWGGTSTDTQYF. In nucleotides, the CDR3 is TGTGCCAGCAGCCAAGGTTGGGGCGGGACGAGCACAGATACGCAGTATTTT. V usage is TRBV3-1 and J usage is TRBJ2-3; a possible D gene is TRBD2 (6 bases). Trimming left V 1 base short and J 0 bases short, with 14 bases between. In germline, CDR1 is LGHDT, CDR2 YNNKEL (reference sequence). This CDR3 has 17 residues.

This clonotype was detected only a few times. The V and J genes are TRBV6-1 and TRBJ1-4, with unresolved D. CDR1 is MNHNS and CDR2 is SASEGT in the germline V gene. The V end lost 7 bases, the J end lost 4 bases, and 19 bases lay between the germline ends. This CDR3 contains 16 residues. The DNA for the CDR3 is TGTGCCAGCACCGAACACCCCCCCCGGGGTAATGAAAAACTGTTTTTT. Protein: CASTEHPPRGNEKLFF.

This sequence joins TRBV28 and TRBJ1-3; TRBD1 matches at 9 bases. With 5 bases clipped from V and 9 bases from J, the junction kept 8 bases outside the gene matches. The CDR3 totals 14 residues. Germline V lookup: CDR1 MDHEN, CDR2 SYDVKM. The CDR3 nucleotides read TGTGCCAGCAGTGAACCCGGGACAGGGAGCACCATATATTTT. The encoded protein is CASSEPGTGSTIYF.